The clone carrying this TCR beta chain appeared a few times. Its antigen is undetermined. The data were taken from a study of beta chain features in type 1 diabetes. The investigators reverse transcribed all of the isolated RNA, so they sequenced expressed TCRB transcripts. Method: immunoSEQ multiplex PCR; TCRdb's copy keeps in-frame clones and lacks some. This table holds some 500,000 clones, roughly 11% found once. CDR1 is LGHNA, CDR2 YNFKEQ, per germline. The CDR3 totals 16 residues. Germline trimming cut 5 bases from V and 0 bases from J; bases unmatched to any gene: 5. Whole-study findings and limits: Insertion counts at VDJ junctions were lower in type 1 diabetes patients, who also showed more deletions there. A PCR bias possibly favoring shorter templates would apply equally to patients and controls.

Based on CD45RO/CCR7/CD25/CD127/CD95/CD27, CD4+ regulatory, stem cell-like memory, naive and central memory cells were sorted. This TCR came from a woman under 30 in good health. The chain joins TRBV4-2 to TRBJ2-4; TRBD2 matches at 9 bases. The source material was naive CD4+ T cells from blood. CDR3 coding DNA: TGTGCCAGCAGCACCAGCGGGGGGCGAGCCAAAAACATTCAGTACTTC. This translates into CASSTSGGRAKNIQYF.